The T cell receptor (beta chain) under discussion was sequenced for a study of Ad26.COV2.S vaccination and SARS-CoV-2 variants. Whole-study context: Recipients of Ad26.COV2.S got it intramuscularly, once or twice 56 days apart.

Treatment in this sample: around 19 received Ad26.COV2.S at low or high dose, single or two shots; roughly five received placebo; per-sample allocation not given. After the first vaccine or placebo injection, samples were drawn on day 63. The individual, an adult aged 18-55 years, was a donor in Boston. What was given as vaccine was an Ad26 vector encoding Wuhan-strain SARS-CoV-2 spike. Sequencing used immunoSEQ multiplex PCR; TCRdb keeps in-frame clones, though not all of them. The repertoire holds hundreds of thousands of clones, 75% to 90% seen once, with about 10% in the top ten. Germline lookup yields CDR1 LNHDA and CDR2 SQIVND (reference sequence). This CDR3 contains 16 residues. Trimming removed 5 bases from V and 3 bases from J, with 19 bases in between.

The sequencing used peripheral blood, collected in a trial of Ad26.COV2.S vaccine versus placebo. This receptor was obtained from a person aged 18-65 years who received the Ad26.COV2.S COVID-19 vaccine or a placebo. V and J are TRBV19 and TRBJ1-1; maybe TRBD1 (5 bases). The CDR3 DNA sequence: TGTGCCAGTAGTGTCCGGGGACCGGTTCTTGACACTGAAGCTTTCTTT. It encodes CASSVRGPVLDTEAFF. Using reference TRBV19 and TRBJ1-1 for the parts outside the CDR3, the full variable domain is DGGITQSPKYLFRKEGQNVTLSCEQNLNHDAMYWYRQDPGQGLRLIYYSQIVNDFQKGDIAEGYSVSREKKESFPLTVTSAQKNPTAFYLCASSVRGPVLDTEAFFGQGTRLTVV.